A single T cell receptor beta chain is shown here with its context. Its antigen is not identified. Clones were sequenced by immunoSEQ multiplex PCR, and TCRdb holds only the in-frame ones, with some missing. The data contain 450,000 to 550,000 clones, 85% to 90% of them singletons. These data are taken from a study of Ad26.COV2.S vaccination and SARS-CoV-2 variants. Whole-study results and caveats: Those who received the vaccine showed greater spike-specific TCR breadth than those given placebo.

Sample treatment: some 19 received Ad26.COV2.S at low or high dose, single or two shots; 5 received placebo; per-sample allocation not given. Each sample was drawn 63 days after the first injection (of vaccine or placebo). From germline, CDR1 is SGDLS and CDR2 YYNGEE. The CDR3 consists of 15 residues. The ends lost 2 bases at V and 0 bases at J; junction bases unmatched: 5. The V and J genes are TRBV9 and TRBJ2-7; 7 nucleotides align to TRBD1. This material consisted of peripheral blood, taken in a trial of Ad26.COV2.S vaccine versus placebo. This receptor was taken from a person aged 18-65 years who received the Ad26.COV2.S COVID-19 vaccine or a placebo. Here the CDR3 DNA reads TGTGCCAGCAGCGTTGGGACAGCTAGCTCCTACGAGCAGTACTTC. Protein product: CASSVGTASSYEQYF.